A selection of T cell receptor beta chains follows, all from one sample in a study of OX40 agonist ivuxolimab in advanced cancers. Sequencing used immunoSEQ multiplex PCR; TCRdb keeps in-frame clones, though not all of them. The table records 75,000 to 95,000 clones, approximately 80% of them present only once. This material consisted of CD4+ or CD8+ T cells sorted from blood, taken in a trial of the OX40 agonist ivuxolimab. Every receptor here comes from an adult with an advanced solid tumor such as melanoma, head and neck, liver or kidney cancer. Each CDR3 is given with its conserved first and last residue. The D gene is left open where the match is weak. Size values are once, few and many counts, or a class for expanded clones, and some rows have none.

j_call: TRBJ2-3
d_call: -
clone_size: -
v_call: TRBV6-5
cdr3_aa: CASSPPTGDTQYF
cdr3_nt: TGTGCCAGCAGCCCTCCGACTGGTGATACGCAGTATTTT

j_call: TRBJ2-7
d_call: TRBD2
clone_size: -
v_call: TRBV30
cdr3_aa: CAWRTSGRDEQYF
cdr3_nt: TGTGCCTGGAGGACTAGCGGGAGGGATGAGCAGTACTTC

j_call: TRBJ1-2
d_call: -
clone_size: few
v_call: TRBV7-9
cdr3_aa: CASSRRTDYGYTF
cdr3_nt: TGTGCCAGCAGCCGTAGGACGGACTATGGCTACACCTTC

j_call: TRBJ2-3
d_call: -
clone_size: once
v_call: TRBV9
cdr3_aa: CASSVLGNTDTQYF
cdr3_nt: TGTGCCAGCAGCGTTCTAGGGAACACAGATACGCAGTATTTT

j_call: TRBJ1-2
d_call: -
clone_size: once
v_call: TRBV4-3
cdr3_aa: CASSQDRQAGKDYGYTF
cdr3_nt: TGCGCCAGCAGCCAAGATAGGCAGGCAGGGAAGGACTATGGCTACACCTTC

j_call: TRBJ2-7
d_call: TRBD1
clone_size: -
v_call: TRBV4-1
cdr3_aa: CASSQDGTGPPKEYF
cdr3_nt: TGCGCCAGCAGCCAAGATGGGACAGGACCTCCTAAGGAGTACTTC

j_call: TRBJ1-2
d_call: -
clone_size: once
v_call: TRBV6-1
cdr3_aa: CASSDRTGDGYTF
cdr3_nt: TGTGCCAGCAGTGACAGGACTGGGGATGGCTACACCTTC

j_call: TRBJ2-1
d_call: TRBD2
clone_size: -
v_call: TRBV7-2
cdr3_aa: CASRAGGPDEQFF
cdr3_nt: TGTGCCAGCAGGGCGGGGGGCCCCGATGAGCAGTTCTTC

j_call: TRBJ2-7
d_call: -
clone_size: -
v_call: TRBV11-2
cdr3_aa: CASSFMTDKYEQYF
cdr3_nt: TGTGCCAGCAGCTTCATGACGGACAAGTACGAGCAGTACTTC

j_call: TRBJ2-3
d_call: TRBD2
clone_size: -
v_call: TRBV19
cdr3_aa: CASSAQLAGRTDTQYF
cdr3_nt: TGTGCCAGTAGTGCCCAACTAGCGGGGCGCACAGATACGCAGTATTTT

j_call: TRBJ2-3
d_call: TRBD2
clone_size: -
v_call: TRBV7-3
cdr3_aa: CASSSLAGGRTDTQYF
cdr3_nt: TGTGCCAGCAGCTCCTTAGCGGGAGGACGCACAGATACGCAGTATTTT

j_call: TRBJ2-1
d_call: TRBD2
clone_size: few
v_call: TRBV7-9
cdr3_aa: CASSFQNLAGGFNEQFF
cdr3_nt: TGTGCCAGCAGCTTCCAAAATCTAGCGGGGGGTTTCAATGAGCAGTTCTTC

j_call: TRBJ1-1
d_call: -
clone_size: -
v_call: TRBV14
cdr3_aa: CASSQGSGPPNTEAFF
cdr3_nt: TGTGCCAGCAGCCAAGGATCGGGTCCCCCGAACACTGAAGCTTTCTTT

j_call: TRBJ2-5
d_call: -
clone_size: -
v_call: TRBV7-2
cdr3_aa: CASSLVVEETQYF
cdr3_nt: TGTGCCAGCAGCTTAGTCGTTGAGGAGACCCAGTACTTC

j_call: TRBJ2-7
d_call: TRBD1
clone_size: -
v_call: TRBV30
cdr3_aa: CAWRGTGSSYEQYF
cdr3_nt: TGTGCCTGGAGAGGGACAGGGAGTTCCTACGAGCAGTACTTC

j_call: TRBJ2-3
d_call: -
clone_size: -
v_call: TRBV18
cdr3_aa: CASSRSPLLTGVADTQYF
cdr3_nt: TGTGCCAGCTCACGGAGTCCCTTGTTAACGGGAGTGGCAGATACGCAGTATTTT

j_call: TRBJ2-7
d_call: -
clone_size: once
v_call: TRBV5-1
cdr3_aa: CASSFGGTYEQYF
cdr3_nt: TGCGCCAGCAGCTTTGGCGGGACCTACGAGCAGTACTTC

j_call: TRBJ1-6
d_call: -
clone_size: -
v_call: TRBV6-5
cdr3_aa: CASSSGVGRNSPLHF
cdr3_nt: TGTGCCAGCAGCTCTGGTGTAGGGAGGAATTCACCCCTCCACTTT

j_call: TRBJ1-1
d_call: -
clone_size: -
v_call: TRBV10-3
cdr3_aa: CATLPRGVVNTEAFF
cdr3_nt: TGTGCCACTTTACCCCGGGGGGTAGTGAACACTGAAGCTTTCTTT

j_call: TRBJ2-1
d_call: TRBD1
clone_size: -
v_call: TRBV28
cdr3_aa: CASRDRGWNEQFF
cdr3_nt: TGTGCCAGCAGGGACAGGGGGTGGAATGAGCAGTTCTTC

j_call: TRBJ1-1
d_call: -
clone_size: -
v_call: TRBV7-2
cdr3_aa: CASSGSVNTEAFF
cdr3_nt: TGTGCCAGCAGCGGTTCTGTGAACACTGAAGCTTTCTTT

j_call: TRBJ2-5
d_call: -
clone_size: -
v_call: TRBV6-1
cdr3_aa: CASSEAGSRVGPEETQYF
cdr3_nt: TGTGCCAGCAGTGAAGCGGGGTCGCGAGTAGGCCCCGAAGAGACCCAGTACTTC

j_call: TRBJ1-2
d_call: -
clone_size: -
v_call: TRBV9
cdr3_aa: CASSPRSNGYTF
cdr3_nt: TGTGCCAGCAGCCCTAGGAGTAATGGCTACACCTTC

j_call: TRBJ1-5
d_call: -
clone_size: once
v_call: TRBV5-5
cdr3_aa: CASSLEGGLNQPQHF
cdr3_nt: TGTGCCAGCAGCTTGGAGGGGGGGCTCAATCAGCCCCAGCATTTT

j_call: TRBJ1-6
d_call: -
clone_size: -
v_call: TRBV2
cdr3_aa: CASRDDQAPLHF
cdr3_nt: TGTGCCAGCAGAGACGATCAGGCACCCCTCCACTTT

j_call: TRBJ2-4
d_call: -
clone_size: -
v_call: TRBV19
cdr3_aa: CASSLGGIAKNIQYF
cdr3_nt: TGTGCCAGTAGCCTAGGGGGGATAGCCAAAAACATTCAGTACTTC

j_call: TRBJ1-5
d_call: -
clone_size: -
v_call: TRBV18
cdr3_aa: CASSPGGNQPQHF
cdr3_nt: TGTGCCAGCTCACCAGGGGGCAATCAGCCCCAGCATTTT

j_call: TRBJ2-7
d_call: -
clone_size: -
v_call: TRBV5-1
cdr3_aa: CASSLVTGNEQYF
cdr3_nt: TGCGCCAGCAGCTTGGTAACGGGGAACGAGCAGTACTTC

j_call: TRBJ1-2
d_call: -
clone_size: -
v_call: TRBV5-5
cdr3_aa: CASSPGGEVYGYTF
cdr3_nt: TGTGCCAGCAGCCCTGGGGGAGAGGTCTATGGCTACACCTTC

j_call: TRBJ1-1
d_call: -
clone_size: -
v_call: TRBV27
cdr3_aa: CASSPIDTHADEAFF
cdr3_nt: TGTGCCAGCAGTCCAATTGACACACACGCCGATGAAGCTTTCTTT

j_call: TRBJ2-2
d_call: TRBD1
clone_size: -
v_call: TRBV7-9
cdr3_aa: CASSRGTGVSNGELFF
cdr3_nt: TGTGCCAGCAGCCGTGGGACAGGAGTTTCCAACGGGGAGCTGTTTTTT

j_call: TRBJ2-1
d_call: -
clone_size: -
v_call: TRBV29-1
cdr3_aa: CSERGGYNEQFF
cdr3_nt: TGCAGCGAGAGGGGGGGATACAATGAGCAGTTCTTC

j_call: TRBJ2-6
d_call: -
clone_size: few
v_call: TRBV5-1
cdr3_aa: CASSLPVNSGANVLTF
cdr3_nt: TGCGCCAGCAGCTTGCCCGTGAACTCTGGGGCCAACGTCCTGACTTTC

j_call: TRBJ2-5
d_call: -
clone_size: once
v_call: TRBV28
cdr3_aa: CASSPGHLVETQYF
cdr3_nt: TGTGCCAGCAGTCCGGGACATCTCGTGGAGACCCAGTACTTC

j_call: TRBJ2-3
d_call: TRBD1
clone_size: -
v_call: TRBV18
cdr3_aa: CASSPDRGSTDTQYF
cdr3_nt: TGTGCCAGCTCACCCGACAGGGGGAGCACAGATACGCAGTATTTT

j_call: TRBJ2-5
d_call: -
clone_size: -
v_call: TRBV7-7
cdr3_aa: CASSLGRQETQYF
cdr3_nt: TGTGCCAGCAGCTTAGGCAGGCAAGAGACCCAGTACTTC

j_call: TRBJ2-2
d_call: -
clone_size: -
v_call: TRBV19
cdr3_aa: CASSAIEGILLNTGELFF
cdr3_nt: TGTGCCAGTAGTGCCATCGAGGGGATACTATTGAACACCGGGGAGCTGTTTTTT

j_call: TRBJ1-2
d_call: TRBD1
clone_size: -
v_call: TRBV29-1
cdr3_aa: CSAGYRGSGTAREGYTF
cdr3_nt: TGCAGCGCCGGGTACAGGGGGAGCGGGACAGCTAGAGAGGGCTACACCTTC

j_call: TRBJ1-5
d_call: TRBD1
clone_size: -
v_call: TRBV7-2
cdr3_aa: CASSSGGTGTHQPQHF
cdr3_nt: TGTGCCAGCAGCTCCGGAGGGACAGGGACCCATCAGCCCCAGCATTTT